This TCR beta chain was documented in a study of cytomegalovirus exposure and HLA in healthy donors (dated by TCRdb to between 2016 and 2019). In terms of the full investigation: An earlier analysis of some 600 of the donors reported about 300 Gb of sequence data and 117 million unique TCR beta sequences obtained from roughly 170 million T cells. The study aimed to test whether signatures of past pathogen exposure could be identified by cataloging public T cell receptors. Along with the 666-subject first cohort, a separate validation cohort of around 120 different subjects was used. On average, roughly 240,000 unique TCR beta nucleotide sequences were sequenced per donor among 300 to 500 genotyped donors of the cohort, with about 17% of those sequences being non-productive. To decide whether each TCR beta V gene segment behaved as functional or pseudogenic, an earlier analysis of 587 of the donors relied on high-throughput TCR beta sequencing. A later genetic analysis used genome-wide SNP genotypes for about 60% of the roughly 700 donors, treating that subset as a discovery cohort. Every discovery cohort repertoire had been produced on one sequencing platform. A later analysis re-examined previously published TCR beta repertoires from just over 650 donors and added high-resolution HLA genotyping to investigate patterns of TCR occurrence. An early release that covered about 600 HLA-typed donors contained approximately 300 gigabases of sequencing data and tens of millions of unique TCR sequences. HLA typing covered class I and class II loci at four-digit resolution. Four or five DR-DQ haplotypes were handled as single units for association and clustering because linkage in the cohort was strong. To predict cytomegalovirus infection status, the study brought together high-throughput TCR immunosequencing, statistical association of individual TCRs with disease status, and machine learning. The T cell repertoires of roughly 660 subjects were profiled by immunosequencing and related to cytomegalovirus serostatus. Typing coverage varied by locus: roughly 629-640 donors for A, B, C, DRB1 and DQB1; approximately 520 for DQA1; some 610 for DPA1; roughly 470 for DPB1. The later analysis used no new phenotypic data to find candidate immune exposures, relying instead on TCR beta sequences and their occurrence across donors. Donor age, sex, ethnicity and CMV serostatus were compiled alongside the repertoire data. Among the roughly 400 genotyped donors, approximately 81% belonged to the genetic ancestry cluster associated with self-reported Caucasian donors.

The CDR3 sequence holds 13 residues, the cysteine and phenylalanine included. The read is trimmed to its CDR3 DNA, 39 bases read in frame from base 1. V drops 3 bases and J drops 7 bases, leaving 12 bases in between. The germline V gene encodes CDR1 MGHRA and CDR2 YSYEKL. Libraries came from the immunoSEQ multiplex PCR assay. For the multiplex PCR, a mixture combining 60 forward primers for TCR Vbeta segments and 13 reverse primers for TCR Jbeta segments was used. The CDR3 region of rearranged TCR beta genes was amplified from genomic DNA by a multiplex PCR assay. On the Illumina HiSeq System, the amplified TCR beta libraries were sequenced as 87-base-pair reads. Regarding the original processing steps: Across the 670 or so repertoires, a later analysis counted approximately 83 million unique TCR beta chains, about 10 million of which were shared by at least two donors. Raw reads were error-corrected and collapsed into unique sequences by a nearest-neighbor algorithm in which closely related sequences were merged to remove PCR and sequencing errors. To assign V, D and J gene segments, CDR3 sequences were aligned to IMGT reference sequences. For a sequence to be retained, a match of at least six nucleotides to both a V gene segment and a J gene segment was required. A rearrangement counted as productive if the CDR3 had no stop codons and remained in frame with V and J, and every other rearrangement counted as non-productive. CDR3 was defined according to IMGT convention as the region running from the second conserved V-encoded cysteine to the conserved J-encoded phenylalanine. Sequences without an unambiguous match to a single V gene segment were excluded from the earlier analysis of about 640 of the donors. In an earlier analysis of approximately 590 of the donors, V segments were called functional above 56.7% productive rearrangements and were called segregating when the between-donor standard deviation exceeded 5%. A statistical classification framework was built for diagnosing cytomegalovirus status from the catalog of TCR beta chain sequences. In a later analysis, TCR nucleotide sequences were compared against IMGT/GENE-DB human TR gene sequences so that V and J genes could be assigned. Using the TCRdist pipeline, a later analysis assigned CDR3 sequences along with most-parsimonious VDJ recombination scenarios. A later analysis defined each TCR beta chain by its CDR3 amino acid sequence plus V-gene family, and excluded reads lacking a unique V-gene family. A later analysis removed 450 to 600 highly shared, low-generation-probability nucleotide sequences to deal with suspected cross-contamination and a sequencing artifact. In a later analysis, a clonal expansion index was calculated for each public chain from normalized within-repertoire ranks of inferred template counts. In a later analysis, generation probabilities were computed using a VDJ recombination model fitted to out-of-frame rearrangements, and the results were checked against IGoR. In a later analysis, hypergeometric tests were used to score TCR-TCR, TCR-HLA and TCR-CMV co-occurrence, with a repertoire-size bias correction applied to TCR pairs. False discovery rates were estimated in a later analysis by permuting HLA or CMV assignments 20 times. In a later analysis, co-occurring TCRs were grouped using DBSCAN, and TCRdist sequence similarity was added for clustering within HLA-allele-positive subsets. Co-occurrence clustering excluded repertoires with fewer than 30,000 or more than 120,000 public chains, plus five with anomalous nucleotide sharing. This is the immuneACCESS table as TCRdb keeps it, with only in-frame sequences that have V and J called. A part of the clones is gone; compared with another copy, unresolved V genes explain less than half, and the rest is unexplained. V and J calls and clone size are given by that table; D and trimming were obtained from the DNA. This sample holds roughly 100,000 clones; 71% were observed only once. The ten largest make up less than 3.5% of the sample.

Paper-wide results and their limitations: At a false discovery rate of 0.05, a later analysis linked roughly 17,000 TCR beta sequences to specific HLA alleles. In a later analysis, HLA-associated TCR beta chains were found to be more clonally expanded and to have lower generation probabilities than equally common non-associated chains. HLA typing was unavailable for some donors at each locus, so association tests used only the typed subset. Roughly uniform sequencing depth across donors was assumed in presence/absence analyses, although this assumption may not hold. A later analysis reported that several top co-occurrence clusters appeared linked to parvovirus B19, influenza, CMV and Epstein-Barr virus. Linkage disequilibrium might explain the correlated functional status among segregating V segments, but an unknown experimental factor could not be excluded. It was suggested by the authors that the approach could potentially be generalized to other disease states and immunological phenotypes. In this cohort, only TCR beta chains were sequenced, and detectable features were limited by the absence of alpha or paired-chain data. A cluster of highly shared sequence variants was judged likely to represent a technical artifact of the sequencing pipeline. A few of the identified cytomegalovirus-associated TCR beta chains were confirmed in vitro to be specific for cytomegalovirus antigens. In a later analysis, most CMV-associated TCR beta chains were found to appear HLA-restricted, with HLA associations seemingly driven largely by CMV exposure. The only immune exposure information available for the cohort was CMV serostatus. In a later genetic analysis, a missense DCLRE1C variant was associated with V-gene and J-gene trimming of TCR beta chains, and the association was replicated in an independent cohort. Broadly in line with IMGT annotations, most TCR beta V segments showed up in productive rearrangements about 87% or about 30% of the time in an earlier analysis of under 700 of the donors. The 87-base-pair reads could not distinguish some IMGT-functional V segments, including TRBV6-2 and TRBV6-3, so those segments were excluded. When HLA alleles, especially DR and DQ, strongly co-occurred, attributing TCR associations to individual alleles was difficult. Around 16 rarely observed V segments, including chromosome 9 orphons, were excluded from the earlier analysis of about 610 of the donors because counts were too low. The study listed around 160 TCR beta chains as associated with cytomegalovirus. A further reported finding was that TCR beta sequences accurately predicted the HLA-A and HLA-B alleles for most subjects in the first cohort. While some public TCRs were present in many individuals, most TCR sequences turned up only very rarely across donors. Compared with the approximately 720-donor mean, donors in an Asian-associated ancestry cluster had fewer N-insertions in productive TCRs, according to a later genetic analysis. A later analysis found that TCR association rates varied across HLA loci, with DRB1 alleles showing the most associated TCRs and HLA-C alleles the fewest. The classifier was reported to diagnose cytomegalovirus status with high specificity and sensitivity in both the original and validation cohorts.

In total, approximately 610 healthy bone marrow donors made up the cohort. At the time of sampling, every cohort member was nominally healthy, though immune exposures that went unrecorded were likely present. The donor was CMV seronegative and belonged to the group of 352 seronegative cohort members. Each donor provided a peripheral blood sample, and peripheral blood mononuclear cells were used for TCR beta sequencing. Genomic DNA was extracted from the blood cell samples with the Qiagen DNeasy Blood Extraction Kit. Points on this clone: It has no known antigen specificity. One base away there is no much larger clone; base qualities are not given.

The sequencing input was PBMCs. The sequence is built from TRBV4-1 and TRBJ1-2; no confident D gene assignment can be made. This sequence was found in a female donor in good health and CMV-seronegative. The sequenced DNA: TGCGCCAGCAGCCACAGGTCTGGCCTTGGCTACACCTTC. It encodes CASSHRSGLGYTF.